This TCR beta chain was captured in a study of T-cell memory formation after mild COVID-19. Across the study: TCR clusters largely stayed donor specific.

This clonotype occurred many times. No antigen is known for it. 5'RACE with constant-segment primers built TCRalpha and TCRbeta cDNA libraries with UMIs. TCRdb itself ran the 5' RACE reads through MiXCR, one entry per CDR3 protein. The sample holds about 130,000 distinct CDR3 sequences, roughly 6% seen once. The CDR3 has 17 amino acids. Trimming pared 5 bases from V and 3 bases from J, leaving 22 bases between. CDR1 and CDR2 from the germline V gene are SGHVS and FNYEAQ. Overall study results and limits: Among contracting clones, CD4+ were mainly CM/EM and CD8+ enriched in EMRA.

This chain uses TRBV7-6 with TRBJ1-1; unclear D gene. The source material was PBMCs or a T cell subset sorted from them (not recorded which). The origin of this receptor is an adult woman who had mild COVID-19 (a few samples of this study predate the infection). Cell type and time point are not known. The CDR3 loop is CASSPSRAHNAHTEAFF. The CDR3 region has the DNA TGTGCCAGCAGCCCTAGCCGGGCCCACAATGCGCACACTGAAGCTTTCTTT.